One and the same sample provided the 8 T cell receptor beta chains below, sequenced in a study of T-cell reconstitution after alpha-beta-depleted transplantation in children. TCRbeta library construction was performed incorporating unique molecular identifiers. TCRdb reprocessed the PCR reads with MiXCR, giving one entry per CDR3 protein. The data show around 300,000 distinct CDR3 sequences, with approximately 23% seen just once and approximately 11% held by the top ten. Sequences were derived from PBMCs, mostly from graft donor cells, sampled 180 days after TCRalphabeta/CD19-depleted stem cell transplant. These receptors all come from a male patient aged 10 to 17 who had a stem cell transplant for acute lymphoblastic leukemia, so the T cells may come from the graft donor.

The CDR3 spells CSARDAGTPNTGELFF. CDR3 bases: TGCAGTGCTAGAGATGCCGGGACACCGAACACCGGGGAGCTGTTTTTT. This chain connects TRBV20-1 to TRBJ2-2, with D perhaps TRBD1 (6 bases). The V gene's germline CDR1 is DFQATT and CDR2 SNEGSKA (reference sequence). Deletions cut 0 bases from V and 0 bases from J, with 11 bases between. The CDR3 is made up of 16 amino acids.

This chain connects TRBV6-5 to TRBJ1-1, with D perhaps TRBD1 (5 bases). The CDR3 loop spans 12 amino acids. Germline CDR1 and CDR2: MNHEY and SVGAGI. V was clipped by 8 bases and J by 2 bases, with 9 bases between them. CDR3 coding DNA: TGTGCCAGCGACAGCTACAACACTGAAGCTTTCTTT. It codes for CASDSYNTEAFF.

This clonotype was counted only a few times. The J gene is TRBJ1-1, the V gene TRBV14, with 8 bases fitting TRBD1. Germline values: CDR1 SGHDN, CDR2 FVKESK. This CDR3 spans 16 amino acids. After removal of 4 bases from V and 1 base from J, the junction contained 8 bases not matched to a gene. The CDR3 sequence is CASSPFGQGGNTEAFF. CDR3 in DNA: TGTGCCAGCAGCCCTTTCGGACAGGGTGGGAACACTGAAGCTTTCTTT.

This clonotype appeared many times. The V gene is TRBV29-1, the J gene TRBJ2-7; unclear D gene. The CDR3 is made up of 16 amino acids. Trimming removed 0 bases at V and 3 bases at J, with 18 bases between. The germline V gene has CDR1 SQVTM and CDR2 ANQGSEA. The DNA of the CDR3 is TGCAGCGTTGAAGATATGCCGAGCACCGACGTCTACGAGCAGTACTTC. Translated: CSVEDMPSTDVYEQYF.

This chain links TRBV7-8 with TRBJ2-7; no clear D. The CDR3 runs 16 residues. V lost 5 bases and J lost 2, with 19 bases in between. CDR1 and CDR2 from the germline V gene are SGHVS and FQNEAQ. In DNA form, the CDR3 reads TGTGCCAGCAGCAACGATTTTGGAAAGAAACCCTACGAGCAGTACTTC. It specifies CASSNDFGKKPYEQYF.

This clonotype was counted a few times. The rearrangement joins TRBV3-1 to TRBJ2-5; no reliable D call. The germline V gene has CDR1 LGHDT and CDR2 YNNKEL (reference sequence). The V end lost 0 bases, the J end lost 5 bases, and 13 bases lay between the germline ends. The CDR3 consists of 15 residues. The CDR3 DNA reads TGTGCCAGCAGCCAAGATCTGGTTGACGGGGAGACCCAGTACTTC. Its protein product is CASSQDLVDGETQYF.

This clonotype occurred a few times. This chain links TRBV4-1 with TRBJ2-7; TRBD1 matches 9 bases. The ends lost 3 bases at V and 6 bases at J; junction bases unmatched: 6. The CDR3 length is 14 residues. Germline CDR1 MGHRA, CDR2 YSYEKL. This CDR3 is CASSQQDRGSEQYF. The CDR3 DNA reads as TGCGCCAGCAGCCAGCAGGACAGGGGAAGCGAGCAGTACTTC.

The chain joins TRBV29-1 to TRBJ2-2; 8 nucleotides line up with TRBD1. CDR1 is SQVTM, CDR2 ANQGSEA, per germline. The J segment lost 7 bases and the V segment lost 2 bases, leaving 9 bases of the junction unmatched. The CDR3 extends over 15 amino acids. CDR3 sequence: CSVENWQGANGELFF. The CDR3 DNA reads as TGCAGCGTTGAAAATTGGCAGGGGGCGAACGGGGAGCTGTTTTTT.